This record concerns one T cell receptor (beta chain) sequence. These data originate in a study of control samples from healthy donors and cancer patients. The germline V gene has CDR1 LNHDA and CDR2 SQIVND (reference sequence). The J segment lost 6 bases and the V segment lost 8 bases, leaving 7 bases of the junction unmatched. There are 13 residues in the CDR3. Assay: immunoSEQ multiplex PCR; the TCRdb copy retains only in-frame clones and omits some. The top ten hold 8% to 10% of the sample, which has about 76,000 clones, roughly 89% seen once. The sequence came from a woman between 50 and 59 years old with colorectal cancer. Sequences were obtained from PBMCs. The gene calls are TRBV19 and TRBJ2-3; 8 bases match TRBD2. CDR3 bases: TGTGCCAGTTCGAGCGGGGGTTGGGATACGCAGTATTTT. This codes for CASSSGGWDTQYF. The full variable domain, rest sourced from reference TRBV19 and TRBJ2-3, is DGGITQSPKYLFRKEGQNVTLSCEQNLNHDAMYWYRQDPGQGLRLIYYSQIVNDFQKGDIAEGYSVSREKKESFPLTVTSAQKNPTAFYLCASSSGGWDTQYFGPGTRLTVL.